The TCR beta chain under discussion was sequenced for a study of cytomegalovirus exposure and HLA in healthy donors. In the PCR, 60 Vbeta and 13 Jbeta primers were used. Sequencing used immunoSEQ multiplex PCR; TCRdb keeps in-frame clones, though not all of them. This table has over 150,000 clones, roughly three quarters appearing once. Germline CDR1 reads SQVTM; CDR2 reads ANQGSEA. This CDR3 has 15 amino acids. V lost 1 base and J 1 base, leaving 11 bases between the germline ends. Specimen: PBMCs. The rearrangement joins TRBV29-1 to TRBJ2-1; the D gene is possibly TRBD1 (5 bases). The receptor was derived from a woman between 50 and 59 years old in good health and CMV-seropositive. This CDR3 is CSVEGGHASYNEQFF. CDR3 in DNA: TGCAGCGTTGAAGGCGGACATGCGTCCTACAATGAGCAGTTCTTC.